This TCR beta chain was captured by sequencing in a study of monozygotic twins with inflammatory bowel disease. A template switching step added UMIs, each with a 6-nucleotide sample barcode. Using the 5' RACE reads, TCRdb records one entry per CDR3 protein without DNA. This sample carries about 380,000 distinct CDR3 sequences, with 2.6% going to the ten biggest clones. Note on this clonotype: Its antigen is unknown.

Germline CDR1 reads SGDLS; CDR2 reads YYNGEE. This CDR3 spans 16 amino acids. Regarding the study as a whole: Immunosuppressive treatment differences may have increased patient repertoire variability. It was not supported that a single strong signal or clonotype was associated with IBD.

V is TRBV9 and J is TRBJ2-6. This clonotype was sampled from a human donor with ulcerative colitis or Crohn's disease, or a healthy co-twin of an affected twin (not recorded which). Sequencing was performed on blood. The CDR3 spells CASSVEFASGANVLTF.